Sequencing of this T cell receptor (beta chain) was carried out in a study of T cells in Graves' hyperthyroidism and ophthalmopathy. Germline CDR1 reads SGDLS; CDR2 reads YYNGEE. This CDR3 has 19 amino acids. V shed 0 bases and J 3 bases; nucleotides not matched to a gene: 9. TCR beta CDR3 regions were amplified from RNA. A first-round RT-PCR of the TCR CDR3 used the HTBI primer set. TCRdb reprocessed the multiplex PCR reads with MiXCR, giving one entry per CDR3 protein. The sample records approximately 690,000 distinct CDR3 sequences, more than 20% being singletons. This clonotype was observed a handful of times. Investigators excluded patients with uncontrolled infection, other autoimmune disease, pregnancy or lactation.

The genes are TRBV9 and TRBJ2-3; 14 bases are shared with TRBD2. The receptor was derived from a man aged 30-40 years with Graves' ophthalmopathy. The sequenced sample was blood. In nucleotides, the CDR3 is TGTGCCAGCAGCGTAGCTACAAGGGGGACTAGCGGGAGAACAGATACGCAGTATTTT. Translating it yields CASSVATRGTSGRTDTQYF.